Listed below are T cell receptor beta chains from one sample, sequenced in a study of blood T cell repertoires in COVID-19. Profiled with immunoSEQ multiplex PCR; TCRdb holds only in-frame clones, not every one. Of 40,000 to 55,000 clones in the sample, roughly 80% were seen once. Input material: PBMCs or T cells enriched from blood (not recorded which). All receptors derive from a woman between 50 and 59 years old with acute COVID-19. Each CDR3 is given with its conserved first and last residue. A D gene is named only where the DNA matches it firmly. Part of the rows lack a size; the others show once, few, many or a class for expanded clones.

size | J | V | D | DNA | CDR3
once | TRBJ1-1 | TRBV6-6 | NA | TGTGCCAGCAGTACAGGGTCGATGAACACTGAAGCTTTCTTT | CASSTGSMNTEAFF
once | TRBJ1-6 | TRBV30 | TRBD1 | TGTGCCTGGAGCGCAGACAGGGGCGGGGAGGACTCACCCCTCCACTTT | CAWSADRGGEDSPLHF
NA | TRBJ1-2 | TRBV6-5 | NA | TGTGCCAGCAGTTACTCGGGCAGGGGATACTCCCATGGCTACACCTTC | CASSYSGRGYSHGYTF
NA | TRBJ1-2 | TRBV5-5 | NA | TGTGCCAGCAGCTTGACAGTTAACTATGGCTACACCTTC | CASSLTVNYGYTF
NA | TRBJ2-3 | TRBV14 | TRBD1 | TGTGCCAGCAGCAAGGATCGGACAGGTTTTAGGAGAGATACGCAGTATTTT | CASSKDRTGFRRDTQYF
NA | TRBJ1-2 | TRBV28 | TRBD1 | TGTGCCAGCAGTTTAGCACAGGGGTACTATGGCCACACCTTC | CASSLAQGYYGHTF
NA | TRBJ2-3 | TRBV4-2 | TRBD2 | TGTGCCAGCAGCCAAGACGGACGGCGGGGGGCTACGCAGTATTTT | CASSQDGRRGATQYF
many | TRBJ1-2 | TRBV19 | NA | TGTGCCAGTAGTACCGGCGCGGCAGGGAAGGGTGGCTACACCTTC | CASSTGAAGKGGYTF
NA | TRBJ1-4 | TRBV19 | TRBD1 | TGTGCCAGTAGTAGCCAACCAGGGGGCGCCCGTAATGAAAAACTGTTTTTT | CASSSQPGGARNEKLFF
NA | TRBJ2-3 | TRBV12-3/TRBV12-4 | NA | TGTGCCAGCAGTTTAACTAGCACAGATACGCAGTATTTT | CASSLTSTDTQYF
NA | TRBJ1-4 | TRBV7-9 | NA | TGTGCCAGCAGCTTAGGGGGCGGCACTAATGAAAAACTGTTTTTT | CASSLGGGTNEKLFF
NA | TRBJ2-5 | TRBV6-5 | NA | TGTGCCAGCAGTTACTCGACAAGGTTCGAGACCCAGTACTTC | CASSYSTRFETQYF
NA | TRBJ2-7 | TRBV7-8 | TRBD2 | TGTGCCAGCAGCGTAGCGGGGGGCTCCTACGAGCAGTACTTC | CASSVAGGSYEQYF
NA | TRBJ1-2 | TRBV5-1 | NA | TGCGCCAGCAGCTTGGCCCAGGGTACGAACTATGGCTACACCTTC | CASSLAQGTNYGYTF
NA | TRBJ1-2 | TRBV24-1 | TRBD1 | TGTGCCACCAGTGATTCCCACAGGGGCTTGAGCGGTGGCTACACCTTC | CATSDSHRGLSGGYTF
NA | TRBJ1-6 | TRBV7-9 | NA | TGTGCCAGCAAAGGGGATCGGAATTCACCCCTCCACTTT | CASKGDRNSPLHF
NA | TRBJ1-5 | TRBV20-1 | TRBD1 | TGCAGTGCTAGTCGAGTAGACAGGGGTGATCAGCCCCAGCATTTT | CSASRVDRGDQPQHF
NA | TRBJ1-2 | TRBV11-2 | NA | TGTGCCAGCAGCTTGGAGGGCAGGCCCTATGGCTACACCTTC | CASSLEGRPYGYTF
NA | TRBJ2-7 | TRBV15 | NA | TGTGCCACCAGCAGAGATCGGCAGCAGGACGAGCAGTACTTC | CATSRDRQQDEQYF
NA | TRBJ2-6 | TRBV5-4 | NA | TGTGCCAGCAGCCCACCAGGTTCTGGGGCCAACGTCCTGACTTTC | CASSPPGSGANVLTF
NA | TRBJ1-2 | TRBV7-2 | NA | TGTGCCAGCAGCTTAGGCAGGGCAGGAGGCTACACCTTC | CASSLGRAGGYTF
NA | TRBJ1-1 | TRBV5-1 | NA | TGCGCCAGCAGCTTGGACAGGTACACTGAAGCTTTCTTT | CASSLDRYTEAFF